What follows is one T cell receptor beta chain and its context. Its antigen has not been determined. Base qualities are not recorded, but no much larger clone differs from it by a single base. Whole blood was collected in K2EDTA tubes by collaborating institutions according to the institutions' own protocols. For TCRbeta analysis, collaborators shipped samples in one of three forms: frozen whole blood, isolated PBMCs, or DNA extracted from either of those sample types. The immunoSEQ Assay, a bias-controlled multiplex PCR, was used to amplify TCRbeta CDR3 regions from genomic DNA. The authors' pipeline ran thus. Within the assay, amplification of reference gene primers was used to estimate how many nucleated cells each sample contained. To quantify the absolute abundance of each unique TCRbeta CDR3 rearrangement, sequence reads were collapsed and filtered. For each sample, productive Simpson clonality was calculated as the square root of Simpson's diversity index over productive rearrangements. The table comes from immuneACCESS by way of TCRdb, which keeps in-frame sequences with V and J called. Part of the clones is missing from these tables; in studies checked, under half for an unresolved V gene and the rest for unknown reasons. V and J calls and clone size come straight from that table; D and trimming were deduced from the DNA. The table for this sample lists over 150,000 clones; over 90% of them were counted only once. 0.5% to 0.6% of the sample comes from the top ten.

This sample stems from a study of blood T cell repertoires in COVID-19 (dated by TCRdb to the early 2020s). For the wider study: Collaborator samples came from the United States, Italy and Spain and covered acute and convalescent phases of COVID-19. A de-identified subject ID, COVID-19 status, age in years and sex were almost always included in the sample metadata. HLA class I and class II types, where available, came from metadata supplied by the sample provider rather than from assay-based typing. The repertoires were released in a freely available public database intended as a resource for research on the immune response to SARS-CoV-2. Subjects who had been exposed to COVID-19, were actively infected with it, or had recovered from it provided the deeply sampled blood TCRbeta repertoires that made up the dataset. The prospective study material was composed of cDNA or gDNA derived from T cells, B-cell-depleted T cells, or PBMCs. Samples came from the ongoing ImmuneRACE study (first 160 participants) plus 1,254 subjects from 6 global collaborators. Results the study describes overall, beyond this receptor: The amount of clinical and demographic metadata varied by source and participant and was provided uncurated.

Cut back by 0 bases and 5 bases, the V and J ends lie 9 bases apart. The CDR3, from cysteine to phenylalanine, totals 14 residues. Just the 42-base CDR3 DNA is kept, in frame starting at base 1. As encoded in the germline V gene (reference sequence), CDR1 is SGHNT while CDR2 is YYREEE. This clonotype was obtained from a man in his forties or fifties with acute or convalescent COVID-19. The rearrangement joined TRBV5-4 to TRBJ1-5; TRBD1 is a possible D gene, resting on 5 matching bases. The sequenced sample consisted of peripheral blood. The CDR3 reads as follows: CASSLARADQPQHF. Here is the DNA: TGTGCCAGCAGCTTGGCCAGGGCGGATCAGCCCCAGCATTTT.